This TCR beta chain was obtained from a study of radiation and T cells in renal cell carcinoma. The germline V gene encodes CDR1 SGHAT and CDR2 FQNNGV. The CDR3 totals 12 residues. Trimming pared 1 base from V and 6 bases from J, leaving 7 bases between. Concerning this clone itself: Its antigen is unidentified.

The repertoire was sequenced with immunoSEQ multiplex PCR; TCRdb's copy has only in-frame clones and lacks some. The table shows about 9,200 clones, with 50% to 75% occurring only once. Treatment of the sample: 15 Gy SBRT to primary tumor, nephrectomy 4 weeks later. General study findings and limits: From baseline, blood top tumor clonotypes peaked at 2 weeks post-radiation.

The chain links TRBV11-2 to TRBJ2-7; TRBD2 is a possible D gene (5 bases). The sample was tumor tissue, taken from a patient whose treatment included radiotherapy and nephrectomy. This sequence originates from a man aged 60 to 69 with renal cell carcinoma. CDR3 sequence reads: CASSLGSGEQYF. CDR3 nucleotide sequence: TGTGCCAGCAGCTTAGGGAGCGGCGAGCAGTACTTC.